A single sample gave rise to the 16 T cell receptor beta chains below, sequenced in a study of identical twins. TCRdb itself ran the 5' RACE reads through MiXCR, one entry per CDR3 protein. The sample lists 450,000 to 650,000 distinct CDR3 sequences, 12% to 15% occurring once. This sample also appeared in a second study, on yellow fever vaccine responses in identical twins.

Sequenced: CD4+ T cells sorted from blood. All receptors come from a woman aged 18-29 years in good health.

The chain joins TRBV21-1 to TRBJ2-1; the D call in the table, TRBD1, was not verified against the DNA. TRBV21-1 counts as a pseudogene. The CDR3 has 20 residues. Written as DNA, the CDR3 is TGTGCCAGCAGAAAAAGGGTCGCAGGACAGGGGGCCGCCCACTACAATGAGCAGTTCTTC. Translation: CASRKRVAGQGAAHYNEQFF.

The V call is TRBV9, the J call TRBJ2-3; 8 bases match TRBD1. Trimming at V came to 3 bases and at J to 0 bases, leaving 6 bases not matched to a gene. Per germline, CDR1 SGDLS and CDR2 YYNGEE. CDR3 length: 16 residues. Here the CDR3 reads CASSGQGTGSTDTQYF. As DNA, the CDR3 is TGTGCCAGCAGCGGACAGGGGACTGGAAGCACAGATACGCAGTATTTT.

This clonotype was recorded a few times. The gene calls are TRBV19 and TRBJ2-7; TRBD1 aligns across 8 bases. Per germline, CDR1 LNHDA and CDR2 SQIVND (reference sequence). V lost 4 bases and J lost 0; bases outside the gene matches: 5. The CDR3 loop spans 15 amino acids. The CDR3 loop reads CASSTRTGSSYEQYF. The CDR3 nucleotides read TGTGCCAGTAGTACAAGGACAGGGAGCTCCTACGAGCAGTACTTC.

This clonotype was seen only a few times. CDR3 DNA: TGCAGTGCTACCTATAGCGGAGCGAAGTCCTACGAGCAGTACTTC. This translates into CSATYSGAKSYEQYF. The chain joins TRBV20-1 to TRBJ2-7; tentatively, D is TRBD2 (6 bases). Germline V gene sequence: CDR1 DFQATT, CDR2 SNEGSKA (reference sequence). V was pared by 4 bases and J by 1 base, with 17 bases between. The CDR3 runs 15 residues.

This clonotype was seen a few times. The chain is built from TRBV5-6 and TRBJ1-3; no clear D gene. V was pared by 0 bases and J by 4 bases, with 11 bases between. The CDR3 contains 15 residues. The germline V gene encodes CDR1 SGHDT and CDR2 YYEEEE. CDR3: CASSLALNAGNTIYF. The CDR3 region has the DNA TGTGCCAGCAGCTTGGCATTGAACGCGGGAAACACCATATATTTT.

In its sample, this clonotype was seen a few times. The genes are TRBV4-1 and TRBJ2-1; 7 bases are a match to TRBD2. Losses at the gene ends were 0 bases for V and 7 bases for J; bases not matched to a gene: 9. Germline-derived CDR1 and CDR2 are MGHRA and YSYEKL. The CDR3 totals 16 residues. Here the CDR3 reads CASSQEQRGGGNEQFF. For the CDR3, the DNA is TGCGCCAGCAGCCAAGAACAGCGGGGTGGGGGGAATGAGCAGTTCTTC.

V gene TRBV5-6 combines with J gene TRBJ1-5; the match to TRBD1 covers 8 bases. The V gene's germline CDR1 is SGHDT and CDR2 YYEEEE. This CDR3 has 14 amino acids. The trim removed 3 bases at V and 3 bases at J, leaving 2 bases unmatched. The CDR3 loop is CASSWGQVNQPQHF. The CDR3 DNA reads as TGTGCCAGCAGCTGGGGACAGGTCAATCAGCCCCAGCATTTT.

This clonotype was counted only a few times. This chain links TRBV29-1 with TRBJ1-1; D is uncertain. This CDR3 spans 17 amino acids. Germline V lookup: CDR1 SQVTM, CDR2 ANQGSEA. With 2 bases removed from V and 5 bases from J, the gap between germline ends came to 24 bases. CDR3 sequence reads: CSVERLVGQRLGTEAFF. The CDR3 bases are TGCAGCGTTGAAAGGTTAGTTGGGCAACGACTAGGGACTGAAGCTTTCTTT.

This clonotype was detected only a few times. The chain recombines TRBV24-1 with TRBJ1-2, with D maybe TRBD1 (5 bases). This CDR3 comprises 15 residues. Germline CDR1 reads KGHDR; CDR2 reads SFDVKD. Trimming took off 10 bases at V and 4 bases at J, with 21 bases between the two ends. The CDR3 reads CATQPGQGRGYGYTF. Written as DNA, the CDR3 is TGTGCCACTCAACCGGGGCAGGGCCGGGGCTATGGCTACACCTTC.

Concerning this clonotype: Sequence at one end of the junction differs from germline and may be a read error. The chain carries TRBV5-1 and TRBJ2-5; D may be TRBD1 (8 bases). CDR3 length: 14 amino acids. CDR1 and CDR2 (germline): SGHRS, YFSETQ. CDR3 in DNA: TGTGCCAGCAGCTTACAGGGGGGGCAAGAGACCCAGTACTTC. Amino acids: CASSLQGGQETQYF.

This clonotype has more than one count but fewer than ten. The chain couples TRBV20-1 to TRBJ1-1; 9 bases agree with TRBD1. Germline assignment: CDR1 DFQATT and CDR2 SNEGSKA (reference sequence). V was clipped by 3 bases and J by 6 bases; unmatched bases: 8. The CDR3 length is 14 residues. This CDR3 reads CSARPGQGRPEAFF. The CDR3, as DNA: TGCAGTGCTAGGCCGGGACAGGGTCGTCCTGAAGCTTTCTTT.

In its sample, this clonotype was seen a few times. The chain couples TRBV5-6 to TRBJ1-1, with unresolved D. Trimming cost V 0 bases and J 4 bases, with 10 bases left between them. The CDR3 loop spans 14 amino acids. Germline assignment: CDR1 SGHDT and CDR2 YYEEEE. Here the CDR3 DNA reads TGTGCCAGCAGCTTGGTTGCGGGCGGCACTGAAGCTTTCTTT. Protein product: CASSLVAGGTEAFF.

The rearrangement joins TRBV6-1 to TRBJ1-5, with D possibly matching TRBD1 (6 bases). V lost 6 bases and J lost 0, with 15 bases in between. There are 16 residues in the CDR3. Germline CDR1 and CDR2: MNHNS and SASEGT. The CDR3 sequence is CASRGGGGNSNQPQHF. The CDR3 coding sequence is TGTGCCAGCAGGGGAGGAGGGGGGAATAGCAATCAGCCCCAGCATTTT.

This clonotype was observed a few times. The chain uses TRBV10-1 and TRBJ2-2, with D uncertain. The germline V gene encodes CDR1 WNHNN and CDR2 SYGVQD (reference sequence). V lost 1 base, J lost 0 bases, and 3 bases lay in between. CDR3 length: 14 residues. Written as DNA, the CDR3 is TGCGCCAGCAGTGAGTTCTCGAACACCGGGGAGCTGTTTTTT. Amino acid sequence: CASSEFSNTGELFF.

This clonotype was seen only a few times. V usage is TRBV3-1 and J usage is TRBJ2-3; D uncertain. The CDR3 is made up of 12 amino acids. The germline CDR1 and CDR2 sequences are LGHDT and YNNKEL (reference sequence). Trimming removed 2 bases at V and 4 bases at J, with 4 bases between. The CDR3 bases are TGTGCCAGCAGCCAACGGCCAGATACGCAGTATTTT. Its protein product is CASSQRPDTQYF.

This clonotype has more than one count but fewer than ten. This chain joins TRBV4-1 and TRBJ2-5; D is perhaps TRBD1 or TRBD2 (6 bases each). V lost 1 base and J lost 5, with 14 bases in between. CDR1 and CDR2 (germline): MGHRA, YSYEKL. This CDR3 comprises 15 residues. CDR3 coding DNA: TGCGCCAGCAGCCAAGGTCTTCAGGGGAGGGAGACCCAGTACTTC. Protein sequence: CASSQGLQGRETQYF.